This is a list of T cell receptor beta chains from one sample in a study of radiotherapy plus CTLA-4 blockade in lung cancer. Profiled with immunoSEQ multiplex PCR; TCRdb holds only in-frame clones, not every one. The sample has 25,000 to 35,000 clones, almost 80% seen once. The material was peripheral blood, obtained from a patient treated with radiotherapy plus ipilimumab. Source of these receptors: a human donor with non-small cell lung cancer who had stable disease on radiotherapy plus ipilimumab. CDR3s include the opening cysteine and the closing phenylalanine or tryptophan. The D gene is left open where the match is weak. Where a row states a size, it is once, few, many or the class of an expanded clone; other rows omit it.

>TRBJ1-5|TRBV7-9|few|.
CASSLEGQPQHF
TGTGCCAGCAGCTTAGAGGGACAGCCCCAGCATTTT
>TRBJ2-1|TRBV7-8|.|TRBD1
CASSSNSGTGGVDEQFF
TGTGCCAGCAGCTCGAACTCCGGGACAGGGGGTGTCGATGAGCAGTTCTTC
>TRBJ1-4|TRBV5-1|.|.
CASSLGGPTNEKLFF
TGCGCCAGCAGCTTGGGAGGCCCAACTAATGAAAAACTGTTTTTT
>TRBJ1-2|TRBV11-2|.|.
CASRREGGHANYGYTF
TGTGCCAGCAGACGAGAGGGGGGCCACGCTAACTATGGCTACACCTTC
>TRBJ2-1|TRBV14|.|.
CASSPHAGTKIPNEQFF
TGTGCCAGCAGCCCACACGCCGGGACAAAGATCCCCAATGAGCAGTTCTTC
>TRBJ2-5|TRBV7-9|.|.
CASSFAEGIRGTQYF
TGTGCCAGCAGCTTTGCGGAGGGTATAAGGGGGACCCAGTACTTC
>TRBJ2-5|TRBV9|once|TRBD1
CASSYRTGAQETQYF
TGTGCCAGCAGCTACAGGACAGGTGCTCAAGAGACCCAGTACTTC
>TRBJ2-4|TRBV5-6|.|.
CASSPPGAKNIQYF
TGTGCCAGCAGCCCGCCCGGGGCCAAAAACATTCAGTACTTC
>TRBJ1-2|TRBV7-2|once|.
CASSLDSDYGYTF
TGTGCCAGCAGCTTAGACAGCGACTATGGCTACACCTTC
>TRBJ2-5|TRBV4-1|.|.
CASSQEAVWETQYF
TGCGCCAGCAGCCAAGAAGCAGTTTGGGAGACCCAGTACTTC
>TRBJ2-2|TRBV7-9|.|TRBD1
CASSLNRGFSPGELFF
TGTGCCAGCAGCCTAAACAGGGGCTTTTCTCCCGGGGAGCTGTTTTTT
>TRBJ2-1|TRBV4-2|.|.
CASSQEATPNSEQFF
TGTGCCAGCAGCCAAGAGGCTACTCCAAATAGTGAGCAGTTCTTC
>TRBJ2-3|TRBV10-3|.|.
CAISESGETSDTQYF
TGTGCCATCAGTGAGTCAGGCGAGACGTCAGATACGCAGTATTTT
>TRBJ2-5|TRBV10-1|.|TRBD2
CASSPGGRVQETQYF
TGCGCCAGCAGCCCGGGGGGACGGGTCCAAGAGACCCAGTACTTC
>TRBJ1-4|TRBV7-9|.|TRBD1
CASGDRGRDEKLFF
TGTGCCAGCGGGGACAGGGGGCGCGATGAAAAACTGTTTTTT
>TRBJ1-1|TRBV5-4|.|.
CASSLTDVTEAFF
TGTGCCAGCAGCCTAACAGATGTCACTGAAGCTTTCTTT
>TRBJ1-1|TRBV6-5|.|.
CASSYEEGAMNTEAFF
TGTGCCAGCAGTTACGAGGAAGGGGCAATGAACACTGAAGCTTTCTTT
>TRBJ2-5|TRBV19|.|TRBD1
CASSTGQQETQYF
TGTGCCAGTAGCACGGGACAGCAAGAGACCCAGTACTTC
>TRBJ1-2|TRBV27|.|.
CASSWTASSPYGYTF
TGTGCCAGCAGTTGGACAGCCTCCAGCCCCTATGGCTACACCTTC
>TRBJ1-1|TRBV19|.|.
CASSKVRESTEAFF
TGTGCCAGTAGTAAAGTAAGGGAGAGCACTGAAGCTTTCTTT
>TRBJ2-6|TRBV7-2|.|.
CASTPGRVLPNVLTF
TGTGCCAGCACCCCTGGTAGGGTTCTACCCAACGTCCTGACTTTC
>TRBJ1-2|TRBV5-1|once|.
CASSWGTSYYGYTF
TGCGCCAGCAGCTGGGGGACGTCGTACTATGGCTACACCTTC
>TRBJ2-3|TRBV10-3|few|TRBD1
CAISEDRGQRDTQYF
TGTGCCATCAGTGAGGACAGGGGGCAACGAGATACGCAGTATTTT
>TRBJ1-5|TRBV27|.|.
CASSKGDQPQHF
TGTGCCAGCTCAAAAGGGGATCAGCCCCAGCATTTT
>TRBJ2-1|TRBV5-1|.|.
CASRVSLSYNEQFF
TGCGCCAGCAGGGTAAGCCTCTCCTACAATGAGCAGTTCTTC
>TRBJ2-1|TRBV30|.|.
CAWRETGTNEQFF
TGTGCCTGGAGGGAAACAGGGACGAATGAGCAGTTCTTC
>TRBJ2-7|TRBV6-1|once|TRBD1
CASKETGGTYEQYF
TGTGCCAGCAAAGAGACAGGGGGCACCTACGAGCAGTACTTC
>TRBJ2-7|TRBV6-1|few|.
CASSASYEQYF
TGTGCCAGCAGTGCCTCCTACGAGCAGTACTTC
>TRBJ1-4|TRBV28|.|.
CASSSGPYNEKLFF
TGTGCCAGCAGTTCAGGGCCCTATAATGAAAAACTGTTTTTT
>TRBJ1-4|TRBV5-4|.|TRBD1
CASSFQGGRKKLFF
TGTGCCAGCAGCTTCCAGGGGGGAAGAAAAAAACTGTTTTTT
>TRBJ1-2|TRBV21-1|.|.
CASSPPGTGRNYGYTF
TGTGCCAGCAGCCCCCCCGGGACAGGGCGGAACTATGGCTACACCTTC
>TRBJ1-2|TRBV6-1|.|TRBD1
CASRDRVYGYTF
TGTGCCAGCAGGGACAGGGTTTATGGCTACACCTTC
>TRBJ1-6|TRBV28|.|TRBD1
CASSDGTGIKGSPLHF
TGTGCCAGCAGTGACGGGACAGGGATTAAGGGTTCACCCCTCCACTTT
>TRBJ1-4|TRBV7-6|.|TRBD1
CASSPTGTGDEKLFF
TGTGCCAGCAGCCCAACCGGGACAGGGGATGAAAAACTGTTTTTT
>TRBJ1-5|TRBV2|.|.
CASSDPGGLNQPQHF
TGTGCCAGCAGTGACCCGGGGGGATTAAATCAGCCCCAGCATTTT
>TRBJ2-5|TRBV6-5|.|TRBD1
CASIGETGRETQYF
TGTGCCAGCATAGGGGAGACAGGGAGAGAGACCCAGTACTTC
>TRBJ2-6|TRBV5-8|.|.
CASSPDSTSGANVLTF
TGTGCCAGCAGCCCGGACTCCACCTCTGGGGCCAACGTCCTGACTTTC
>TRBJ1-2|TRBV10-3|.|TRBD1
CAISPTGEGGYTF
TGTGCCATCAGTCCGACAGGGGAGGGTGGCTACACCTTC
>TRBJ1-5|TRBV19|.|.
CASSIVSFRDQPQHF
TGTGCCAGTAGTATAGTAAGTTTCAGGGATCAGCCCCAGCATTTT
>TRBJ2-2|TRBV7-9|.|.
CASSLDDPANTGELFF
TGTGCCAGCAGCTTAGACGACCCCGCGAACACCGGGGAGCTGTTTTTT
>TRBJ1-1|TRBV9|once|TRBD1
CASSQTGPGTEAFF
TGTGCCAGCAGCCAGACAGGGCCTGGGACTGAAGCTTTCTTT
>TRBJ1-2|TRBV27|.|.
CASSSNGQNYGYTF
TGTGCCAGCAGTTCAAACGGACAGAACTATGGCTACACCTTC
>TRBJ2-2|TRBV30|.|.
CAWTGRTGELFF
TGTGCCTGGACGGGCCGAACCGGGGAGCTGTTTTTT
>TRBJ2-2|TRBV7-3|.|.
CASSLQPGGELFF
TGTGCCAGCAGCTTACAGCCGGGCGGGGAGCTGTTTTTT
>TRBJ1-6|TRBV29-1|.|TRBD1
CSARTGEYPPLHF
TGCAGTGCCCGGACAGGGGAGTACCCACCCCTCCACTTT
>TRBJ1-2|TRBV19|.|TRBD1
CASSIGGPGTVNYGYTF
TGTGCCAGTAGTATAGGCGGTCCCGGGACAGTGAACTATGGCTACACCTTC
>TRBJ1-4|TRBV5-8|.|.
CASTPIGGEKLFF
TGTGCCAGCACCCCCATCGGAGGTGAAAAACTGTTTTTT